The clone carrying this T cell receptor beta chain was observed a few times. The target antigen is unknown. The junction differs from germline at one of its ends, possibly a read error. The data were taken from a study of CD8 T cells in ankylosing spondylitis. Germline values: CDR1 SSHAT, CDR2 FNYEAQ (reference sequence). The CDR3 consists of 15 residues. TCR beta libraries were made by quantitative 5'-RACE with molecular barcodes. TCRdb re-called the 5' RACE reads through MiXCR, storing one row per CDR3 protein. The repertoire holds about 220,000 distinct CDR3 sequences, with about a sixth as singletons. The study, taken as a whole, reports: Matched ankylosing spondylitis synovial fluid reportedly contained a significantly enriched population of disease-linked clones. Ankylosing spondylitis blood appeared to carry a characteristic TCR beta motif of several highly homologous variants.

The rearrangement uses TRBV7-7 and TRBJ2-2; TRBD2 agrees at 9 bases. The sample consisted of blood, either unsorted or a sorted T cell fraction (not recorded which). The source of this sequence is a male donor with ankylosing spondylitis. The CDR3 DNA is TGTGCTAGCAGCTTACGACTAGCGGACACCGGGGAGCTGTTTTTT. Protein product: CASSLRLADTGELFF. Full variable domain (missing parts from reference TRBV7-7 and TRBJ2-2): GAGVSQSPRYKVTKRGQDVTLRCDPISSHATLYWYQQALGQGPEFLTYFNYEAQPDKSGLPSDRFSAERPEGSISTLTIQRTEQRDSAMYRCASSLRLADTGELFFGEGSRLTVL.